This T cell receptor beta chain was sequenced during a study of T cell responses to AZD1222 COVID-19 vaccine. In the case of this clone: The antigen is not known.

Measured with immunoSEQ multiplex PCR; TCRdb has only the in-frame clones, and not every one. Of some 150,000 clones listed, around nine tenths are singletons. Study conclusions and caveats: Recipients of two AZD1222 doses showed rising Spike-specific TCR breadth and depth.

V shed 0 bases and J shed 4 bases, with 9 bases lying between them. Germline lookup yields CDR1 MGHRA and CDR2 YSYEKL. The CDR3 length is 14 residues. The rearrangement uses TRBV4-1 and TRBJ1-2, with no clear D. The sample consisted of peripheral blood, taken on day 0 of AZD1222 vaccination. The clonotype originates from an adult in good health. CDR3 bases: TGCGCCAGCAGCCAAGAGTTGCAGTCCTATGGCTACACCTTC. This translates into CASSQELQSYGYTF.